These T cell receptor beta chains were read from a single sample in a study of OX40 agonist ivuxolimab in advanced cancers. Here immunoSEQ multiplex PCR was the method, and the copy in TCRdb shows in-frame clones only, minus some. The data hold fewer than 45,000 clones, with roughly 80% observed a single time. The sample consisted of CD4+ or CD8+ T cells sorted from blood, taken in a trial of the OX40 agonist ivuxolimab. The origin of the receptors is an adult with an advanced solid tumor such as melanoma, head and neck, liver or kidney cancer. Each CDR3 is given with its conserved first and last residue. A D gene is named only where the DNA matches it firmly. Size tells how often a clone was seen (once, few, many) or the class of an expanded clone, and some rows leave it out.

CDR3 DNA: TGTGCCAGCAGTAGAAGTTGGGGGTCGGTCGAGCAGTACTTC
CDR3 protein: CASSRSWGSVEQYF
V gene: TRBV2
clone size: .
D gene: .
J gene: TRBJ2-7

CDR3 DNA: TGTGCCAGCAGGCCCGGGACAAACTATCAGCCCCAGCATTTT
CDR3 protein: CASRPGTNYQPQHF
V gene: TRBV6-1
clone size: .
D gene: .
J gene: TRBJ1-5

CDR3 DNA: TGTGCCAGCAGCGTAGAGGGGACAGGGTTTTATGGCTACACCTTC
CDR3 protein: CASSVEGTGFYGYTF
V gene: TRBV9
clone size: .
D gene: TRBD1
J gene: TRBJ1-2

CDR3 DNA: TGTGCCAGCTCACCCTGGACAGATACTGAAGCTTTCTTT
CDR3 protein: CASSPWTDTEAFF
V gene: TRBV18
clone size: .
D gene: .
J gene: TRBJ1-1

CDR3 DNA: TGTGCCAGCAGCTTACAGGGACTAGCAAATGAGCAGTTCTTC
CDR3 protein: CASSLQGLANEQFF
V gene: TRBV7-3
clone size: few
D gene: TRBD2
J gene: TRBJ2-1

CDR3 DNA: TGTGCCAGCACCTTCGCCCGGGGGAACGAGCAGTACTTC
CDR3 protein: CASTFARGNEQYF
V gene: TRBV2
clone size: .
D gene: .
J gene: TRBJ2-7

CDR3 DNA: TGCGCCAGCAGCCCGGACTCTAGCTCCTACAATGAGCAGTTCTTC
CDR3 protein: CASSPDSSSYNEQFF
V gene: TRBV5-1
clone size: .
D gene: .
J gene: TRBJ2-1

CDR3 DNA: TGTGCCAGCAGTGAAAGTGGAAGCGGGGAAGAGACCCAGTACTTC
CDR3 protein: CASSESGSGEETQYF
V gene: TRBV2
clone size: .
D gene: TRBD2
J gene: TRBJ2-5

CDR3 DNA: TGCGCCAGCAGCTTCAGGGTTTTCGGGAACACTGAAGCTTTCTTT
CDR3 protein: CASSFRVFGNTEAFF
V gene: TRBV5-1
clone size: .
D gene: .
J gene: TRBJ1-1

CDR3 DNA: TGTGCCACCGACTCTGGGGCCAACGTCCTGACTTTC
CDR3 protein: CATDSGANVLTF
V gene: TRBV28
clone size: .
D gene: .
J gene: TRBJ2-6

CDR3 DNA: TGCGCCAGCAGCTTTAGGGGACCGGGCGGGGAGCTGTTTTTT
CDR3 protein: CASSFRGPGGELFF
V gene: TRBV5-1
clone size: .
D gene: .
J gene: TRBJ2-2

CDR3 DNA: TGTGCCAGCCGACAGGGTCAGAATCAGCCCCAGCATTTT
CDR3 protein: CASRQGQNQPQHF
V gene: TRBV6-1
clone size: .
D gene: TRBD1
J gene: TRBJ1-5